This T cell receptor (beta chain) was recorded in a study of CD8+CD57+ T cells in acquired aplastic anemia. Study results and limitations: Controls and patients did not differ significantly in CD8+ Simpson's diversity.

Germline-derived CDR1 and CDR2 are SGHTA and FQGNSA. This CDR3 comprises 11 residues. The V and J ends lost 3 bases and 7 bases respectively, with 7 bases between them. For sequencing, patients were chosen who had shown expansion of CD8+CD57+ cells by flow cytometry. Genomic DNA acted as the template from which TCR beta VDJ combination and CDR3 sequence profiling were carried out. TCRdb analysed the reads with MiXCR anew, one entry per CDR3 protein. The data contain approximately 300,000 distinct CDR3 sequences, around three fifths of them seen just once; the ten biggest clones take up under 1.5%. This clonotype has only a few counts. The antigen is undetermined.

The sample was sorted CD4+, CD8+, or CD8+CD57+ T cells (not recorded which) from PBMCs. This chain links TRBV7-2 with TRBJ2-7; D is unresolved. The TCR sequence derives from a human donor with aplastic anemia. CDR3 protein: CASSFGWEQYF. DNA of the CDR3: TGTGCCAGCAGCTTTGGCTGGGAGCAGTACTTC.